The 5 T cell receptor beta chains below were found in one sample sequenced in a study of beta chain features in type 1 diabetes. Points from the study as a whole: Moderate but significant shortening of TCRB CDR3s was recorded in all four CD4+ subsets from Type 1 diabetes patients.

Investigators reverse transcribed all isolated RNA, so they sequenced expressed TCRB transcripts. Clones were sequenced by immunoSEQ multiplex PCR, and TCRdb holds only the in-frame ones, with some missing. The sample includes a few hundred thousand clones, 8.5% to 10% seen only once; the top ten take 0.6%. These receptors' targets are unknown. The sequencing sample was made of central memory CD4+ T cells from blood. The receptors derive from a man aged 25-40 years with type 1 diabetes.

On this clone itself: The sample holds other DNA sequences that translate to the same CDR3. The gene calls are TRBV14 and TRBJ2-5; D may be TRBD2 (6 bases). Trimming shortened V by 1 base and J by 5 bases, and 11 bases separated the two germline ends. Germline V gene lookup returns CDR1 SGHDN and CDR2 FVKESK. The CDR3 is 14 amino acids. The CDR3 loop reads CASSQAGARETQYF. The DNA of the CDR3 is TGTGCCAGCAGCCAAGCGGGAGCTCGGGAGACCCAGTACTTC. Based on the CDR3 plus reference TRBV14 and TRBJ2-5, the full variable domain is EAGVTQFPSHSVIEKGQTVTLRCDPISGHDNLYWYRRVMGKEIKFLLHFVKESKQDESGMPNNRFLAERTGGTYSTLKVQPAELEDSGVYFCASSQAGARETQYFGPGTRLLVL.

This clone is medium-sized by share. The genes are TRBV25-1 and TRBJ1-2; no definite D call. The CDR3 spans 15 residues. Germline values: CDR1 MGHDK, CDR2 SYGVNS. Trimming cost V 2 bases and J 3 bases, with 13 bases left between them. CDR3 region: CASSERNRAYYGYTF. The CDR3 nucleotides read TGTGCCAGCAGTGAACGGAACAGAGCCTACTATGGCTACACCTTC.

This sequence joins TRBV9 and TRBJ2-1; TRBD1 matches at 10 bases. This CDR3 has 16 residues. Losses at the gene ends were 3 bases for V and 4 bases for J; bases not matched to a gene: 7. Germline CDR1 and CDR2: SGDLS and YYNGEE. The CDR3 spells CASSARQGAGYNEQFF. CDR3 nucleotide sequence: TGTGCCAGCAGCGCTAGACAGGGGGCGGGTTACAATGAGCAGTTCTTC.

The V gene is TRBV28, the J gene TRBJ2-1; tentative D call: TRBD2 (5 bases). The CDR3 covers 15 residues. Germline V lookup: CDR1 MDHEN, CDR2 SYDVKM. Trimming shortened V by 2 bases and J by 10 bases, and 18 bases separated the two germline ends. The CDR3 bases are TGTGCCAGCAGTTTAGAGCGGAGCCGGGTTGGGGAGCAGTTCTTC. It specifies CASSLERSRVGEQFF.

This sequence joins TRBV6-6 and TRBJ1-1, with 7 bases identical to TRBD1. The CDR3 runs to 15 residues. J lost 6 bases, V lost 2 bases, and 9 bases had no gene match. The germline V gene encodes CDR1 MNHNY and CDR2 SVGAGI (reference sequence). The CDR3 DNA reads TGTGCCAGCAGTTACAGTCCGACAGGGTATTCTGAAGCTTTCTTT. Translation: CASSYSPTGYSEAFF.